The sequence of this TCR beta chain was determined in a study of immune cell composition in non-small cell lung cancer. As for this clone: Its antigen is unknown.

Assay used: immunoSEQ multiplex PCR; TCRdb lists only in-frame clones, some missing. The sample lists around 3,300 clones, approximately 70% occurring once. Study-wide results and limits: Dominant in vivo tumour-associated clones were not shown to share tumour-reactive sequences.

Normal lung was taken at the farthest possible site, at least 3 cm from tumour. The CDR3 loop spans 14 amino acids. CDR1 and CDR2 from the germline V gene are LNHDA and SQIVND (reference sequence). V was pared by 1 base and J by 4 bases, with 10 bases between. The material sequenced was non-adjacent lung tissue. The receptor comes from a human donor with non-small cell lung cancer. This chain joins TRBV19 and TRBJ1-2; D is ambiguous. The CDR3 here is CASSIVGRGYGYTF. DNA for the CDR3: TGTGCCAGTAGTATAGTTGGCCGTGGCTATGGCTACACCTTC.